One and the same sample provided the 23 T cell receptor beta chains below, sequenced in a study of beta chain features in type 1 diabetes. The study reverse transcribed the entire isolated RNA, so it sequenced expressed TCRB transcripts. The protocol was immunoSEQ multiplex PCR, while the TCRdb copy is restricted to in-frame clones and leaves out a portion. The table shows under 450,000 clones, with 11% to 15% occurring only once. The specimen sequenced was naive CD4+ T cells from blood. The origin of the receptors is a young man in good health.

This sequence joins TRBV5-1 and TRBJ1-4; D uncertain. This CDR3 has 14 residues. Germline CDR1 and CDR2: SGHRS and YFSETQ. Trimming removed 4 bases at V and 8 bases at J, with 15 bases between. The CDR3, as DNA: TGCGCCAGCAGCCCACAAAATCGAGGAGAAAAACTGTTTTTT. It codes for CASSPQNRGEKLFF.

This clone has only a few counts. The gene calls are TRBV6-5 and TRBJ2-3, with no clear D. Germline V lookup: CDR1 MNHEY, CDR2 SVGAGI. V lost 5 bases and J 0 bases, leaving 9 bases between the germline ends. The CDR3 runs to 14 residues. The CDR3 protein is CASSQSDSTDTQYF. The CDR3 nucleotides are TGTGCCAGCAGTCAATCAGACAGCACAGATACGCAGTATTTT.

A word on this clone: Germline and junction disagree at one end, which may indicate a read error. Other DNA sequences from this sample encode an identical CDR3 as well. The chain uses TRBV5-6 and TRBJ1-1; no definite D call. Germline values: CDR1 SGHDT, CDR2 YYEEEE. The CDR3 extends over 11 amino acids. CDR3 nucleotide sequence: TGTGCCAGCAGCTTGAATACTGAAGCTTTCTTT. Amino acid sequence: CASSLNTEAFF.

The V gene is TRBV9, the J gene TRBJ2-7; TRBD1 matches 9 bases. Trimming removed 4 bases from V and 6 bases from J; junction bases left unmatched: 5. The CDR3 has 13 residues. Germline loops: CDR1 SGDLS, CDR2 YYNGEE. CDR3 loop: CASSTGQGGEQYV. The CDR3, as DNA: TGTGCCAGCAGCACGGGACAGGGCGGCGAGCAGTACGTC.

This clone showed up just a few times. CDR3 DNA: TGTGCCAGCAGCTCGACTGGACAGCCCCTCGCGTCCTATGGCTACACCTTC. Protein: CASSSTGQPLASYGYTF. J is TRBJ1-2 and V is TRBV5-6, with D perhaps matching TRBD1 (6 bases). Germline CDR1 reads SGHDT; CDR2 reads YYEEEE. The CDR3 length is 17 residues. Trimming shortened V by 3 bases and J by 4 bases, and 22 bases separated the two germline ends.

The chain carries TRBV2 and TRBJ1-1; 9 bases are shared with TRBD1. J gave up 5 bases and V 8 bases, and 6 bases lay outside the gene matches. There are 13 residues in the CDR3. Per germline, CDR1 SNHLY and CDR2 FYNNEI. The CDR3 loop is CASSGTGWTEAFF. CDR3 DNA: TGTGCCAGCTCCGGGACAGGGTGGACTGAAGCTTTCTTT.

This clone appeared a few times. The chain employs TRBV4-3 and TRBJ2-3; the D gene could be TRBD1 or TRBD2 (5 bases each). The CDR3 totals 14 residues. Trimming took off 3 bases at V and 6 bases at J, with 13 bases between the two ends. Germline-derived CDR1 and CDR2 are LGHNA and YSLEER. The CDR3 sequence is CASSQGRGVDTQYF. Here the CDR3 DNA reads TGCGCCAGCAGCCAGGGTCGAGGGGTTGATACGCAGTATTTT.

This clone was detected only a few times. DNA for the CDR3: TGTGCCAGCAGTCCTTTGGGCAGAGTCACAGATACGCAGTATTTT. Protein product: CASSPLGRVTDTQYF. J is TRBJ2-3 and V is TRBV5-4; D not resolved. CDR1 is SGHNT, CDR2 YYREEE, per germline (reference sequence). V lost 5 bases to trimming and J lost 2 bases, with 15 bases between them. The CDR3 totals 15 residues. Looking up the rest from reference TRBV5-4 and TRBJ2-3 gives the full variable domain: ETGVTQSPTHLIKTRGQQVTLRCSSQSGHNTVSWYQQALGQGPQFIFQYYREEENGRGNFPPRFSGLQFPNYSSELNVNALELDDSALYLCASSPLGRVTDTQYFGPGTRLTVL.

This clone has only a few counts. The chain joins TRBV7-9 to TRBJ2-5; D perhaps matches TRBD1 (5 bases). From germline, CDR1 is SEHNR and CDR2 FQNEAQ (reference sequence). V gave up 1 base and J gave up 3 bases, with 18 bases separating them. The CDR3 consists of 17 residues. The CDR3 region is CASSLGRRWGLKETQYF. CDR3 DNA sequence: TGTGCCAGCAGCTTAGGCCGGAGATGGGGCCTAAAAGAGACCCAGTACTTC.

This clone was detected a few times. The CDR3 DNA is TGTGCCAGCAGCCTGACTAGCGGGAGCTCCTACGAGCAGTACGTC. Residues: CASSLTSGSSYEQYV. V gene TRBV6-5 combines with J gene TRBJ2-7; TRBD2 agrees at 12 bases. The J segment lost 0 bases and the V segment lost 6 bases, leaving 3 bases of the junction unmatched. Germline V gives CDR1 MNHEY, CDR2 SVGAGI. The length of the CDR3 is 15 residues.

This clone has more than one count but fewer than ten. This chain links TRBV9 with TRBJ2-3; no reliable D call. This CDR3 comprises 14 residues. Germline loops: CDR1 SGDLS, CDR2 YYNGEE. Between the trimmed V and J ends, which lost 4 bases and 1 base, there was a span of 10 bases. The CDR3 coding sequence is TGTGCCAGCAGCAAGGGCGCGGGCACAGATACGCAGTATTTT. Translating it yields CASSKGAGTDTQYF.

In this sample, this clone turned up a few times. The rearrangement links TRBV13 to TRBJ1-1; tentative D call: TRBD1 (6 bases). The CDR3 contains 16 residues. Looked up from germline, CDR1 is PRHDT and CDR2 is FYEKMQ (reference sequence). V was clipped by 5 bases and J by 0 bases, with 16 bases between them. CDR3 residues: CASSKQGRVVNTEAFF. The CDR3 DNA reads TGTGCCAGCAGCAAACAGGGTCGGGTGGTGAACACTGAAGCTTTCTTT. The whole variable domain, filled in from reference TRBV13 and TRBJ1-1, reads AAGVIQSPRHLIKEKRETATLKCYPIPRHDTVYWYQQGPGQDPQFLISFYEKMQSDKGSIPDRFSAQQFSDYHSELNMSSLELGDSALYFCASSKQGRVVNTEAFFGQGTRLTVV.

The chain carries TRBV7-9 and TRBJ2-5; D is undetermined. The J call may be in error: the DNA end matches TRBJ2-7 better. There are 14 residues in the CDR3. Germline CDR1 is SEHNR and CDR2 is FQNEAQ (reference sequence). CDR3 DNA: TGTGCCAGCAGCTTGATGCCAAGCTCCTACGAGCAGTACTTC. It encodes CASSLMPSSYEQYF.

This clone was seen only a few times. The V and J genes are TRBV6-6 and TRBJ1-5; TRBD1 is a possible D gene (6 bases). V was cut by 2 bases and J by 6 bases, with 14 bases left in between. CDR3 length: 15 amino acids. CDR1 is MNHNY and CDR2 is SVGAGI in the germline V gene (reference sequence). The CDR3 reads CASSYIGGAGQPQHF. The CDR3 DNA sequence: TGTGCCAGCAGTTACATCGGGGGGGCAGGTCAGCCCCAGCATTTT.

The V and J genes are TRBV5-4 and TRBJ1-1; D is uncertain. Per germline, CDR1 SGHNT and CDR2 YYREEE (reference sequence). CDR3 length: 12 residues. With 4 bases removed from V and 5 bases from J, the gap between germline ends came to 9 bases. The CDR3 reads CASSHKSTEAFF. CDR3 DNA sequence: TGTGCCAGCAGCCATAAATCAACTGAAGCTTTCTTT.

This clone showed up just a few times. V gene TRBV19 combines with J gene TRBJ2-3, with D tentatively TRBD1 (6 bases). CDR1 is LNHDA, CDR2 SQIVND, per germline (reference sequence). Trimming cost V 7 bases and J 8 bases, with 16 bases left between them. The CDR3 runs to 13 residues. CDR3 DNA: TGTGCCAGTACGCCTAAGGGGGTGCCTACGCAGTATTTT. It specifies CASTPKGVPTQYF.

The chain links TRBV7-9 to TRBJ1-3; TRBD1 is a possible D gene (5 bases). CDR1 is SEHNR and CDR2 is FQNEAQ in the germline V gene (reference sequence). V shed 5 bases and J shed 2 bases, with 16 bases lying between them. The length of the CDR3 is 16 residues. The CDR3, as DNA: TGTGCCAGCAGCCTCCAGGGCCAGACTGCTGGAAACACCATATATTTT. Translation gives CASSLQGQTAGNTIYF.

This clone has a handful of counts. In nucleotides, the CDR3 is TGTGCCAGCAGCTTAGCCAGCCAAGAGACCCAGTACTTC. Translated: CASSLASQETQYF. The V call is TRBV7-9, the J call TRBJ2-5; no clear D. The length of the CDR3 is 13 residues. Trimming took 0 bases from V and 1 from J, leaving 3 bases between them. CDR1 and CDR2 from the germline V gene are SEHNR and FQNEAQ (reference sequence).

The CDR3 region has the DNA TGTGCCAGCAGCTTAAAGACAGGGGGACTTGTAGAGACCCAGTACTTC. Its protein is CASSLKTGGLVETQYF. This rearrangement joins TRBV5-4 to TRBJ2-5, with TRBD1 matching over 9 bases. V shed 2 bases, J shed 4 bases, and the junction held 9 bases outside the gene matches. The CDR3 contains 16 residues. Looked up from germline, CDR1 is SGHNT and CDR2 is YYREEE (reference sequence).

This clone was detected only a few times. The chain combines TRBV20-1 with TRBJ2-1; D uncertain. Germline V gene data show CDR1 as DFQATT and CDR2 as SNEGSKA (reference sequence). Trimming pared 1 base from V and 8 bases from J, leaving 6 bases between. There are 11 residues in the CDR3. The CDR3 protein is CSARAFDEQFF. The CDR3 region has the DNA TGCAGTGCTAGAGCCTTTGATGAGCAGTTCTTC.

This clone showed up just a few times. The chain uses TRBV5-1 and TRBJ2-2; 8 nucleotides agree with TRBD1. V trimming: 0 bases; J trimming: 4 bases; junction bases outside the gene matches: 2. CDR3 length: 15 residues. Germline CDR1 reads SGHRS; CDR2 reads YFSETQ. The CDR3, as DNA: TGCGCCAGCAGCTTGGTGACAGGGGCCACCGGGGAGCTGTTTTTT. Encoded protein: CASSLVTGATGELFF.

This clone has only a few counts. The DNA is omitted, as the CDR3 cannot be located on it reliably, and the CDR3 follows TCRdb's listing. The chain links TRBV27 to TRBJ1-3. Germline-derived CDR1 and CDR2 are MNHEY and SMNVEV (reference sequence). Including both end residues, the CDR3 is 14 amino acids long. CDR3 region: CASSPSVPGNTIYF.

CDR3 protein: CASSSDRLNTEAFF. The CDR3 coding sequence is TGTGCCAGCAGCTCGGACAGGTTGAACACTGAAGCTTTCTTT. V and J are TRBV13 and TRBJ1-1, with TRBD1 matching 7 bases. The V and J ends lost 4 bases and 0 bases, in that order; junction bases with no gene match: 2. The germline V gene encodes CDR1 PRHDT and CDR2 FYEKMQ (reference sequence). The CDR3 is made up of 14 amino acids.